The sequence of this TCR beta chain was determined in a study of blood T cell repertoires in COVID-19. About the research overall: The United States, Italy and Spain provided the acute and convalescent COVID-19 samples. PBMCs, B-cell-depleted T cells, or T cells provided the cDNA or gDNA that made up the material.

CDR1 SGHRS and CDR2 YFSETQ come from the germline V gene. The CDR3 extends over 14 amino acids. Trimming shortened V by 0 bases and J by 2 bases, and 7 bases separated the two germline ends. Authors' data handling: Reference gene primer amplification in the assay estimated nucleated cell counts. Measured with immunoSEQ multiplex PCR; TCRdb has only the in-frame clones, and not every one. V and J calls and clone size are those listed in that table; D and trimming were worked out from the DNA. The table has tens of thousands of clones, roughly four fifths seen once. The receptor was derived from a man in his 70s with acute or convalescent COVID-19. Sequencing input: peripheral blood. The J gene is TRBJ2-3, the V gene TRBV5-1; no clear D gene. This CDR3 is CASSLGGPTDTQYF. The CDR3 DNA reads TGCGCCAGCAGCTTGGGAGGCCCCACAGATACGCAGTATTTT.